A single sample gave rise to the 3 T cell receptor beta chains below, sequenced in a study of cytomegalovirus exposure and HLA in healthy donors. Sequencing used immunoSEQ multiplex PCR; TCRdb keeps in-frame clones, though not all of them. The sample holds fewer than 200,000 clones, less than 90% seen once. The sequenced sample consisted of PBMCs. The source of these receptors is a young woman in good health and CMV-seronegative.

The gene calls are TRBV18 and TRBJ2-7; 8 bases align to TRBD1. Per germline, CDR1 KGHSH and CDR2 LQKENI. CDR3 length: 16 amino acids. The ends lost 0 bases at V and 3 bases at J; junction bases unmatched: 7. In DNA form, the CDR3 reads TGTGCCAGCTCACCACCGAGGACAGGGACAAACTACGAGCAGTACTTC. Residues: CASSPPRTGTNYEQYF. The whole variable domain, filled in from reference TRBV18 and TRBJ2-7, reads NAGVMQNPRHLVRRRGQEARLRCSPMKGHSHVYWYRQLPEEGLKFMVYLQKENIIDESGMPKERFSAEFPKEGPSILRIQQVVRGDSAAYFCASSPPRTGTNYEQYFGPGTRLTVT.

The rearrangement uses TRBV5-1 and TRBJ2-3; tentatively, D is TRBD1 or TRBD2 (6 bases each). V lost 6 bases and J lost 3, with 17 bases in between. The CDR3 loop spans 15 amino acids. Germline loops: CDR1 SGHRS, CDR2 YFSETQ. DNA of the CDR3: TGCGCCAGCACCCGAGGGGGGAGTGGAACAGATACGCAGTATTTT. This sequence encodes CASTRGGSGTDTQYF.

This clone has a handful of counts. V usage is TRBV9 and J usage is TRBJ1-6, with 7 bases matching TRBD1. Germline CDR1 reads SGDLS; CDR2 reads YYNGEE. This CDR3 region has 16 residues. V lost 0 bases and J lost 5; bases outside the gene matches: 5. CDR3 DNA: TGTGCCAGCAGCGTAGAACAGGGGCGAAATAATTCACCCCTCCACTTT. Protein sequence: CASSVEQGRNNSPLHF. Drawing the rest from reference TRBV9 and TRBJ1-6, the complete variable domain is DSGVTQTPKHLITATGQRVTLRCSPRSGDLSVYWYQQSLDQGLQFLIQYYNGEERAKGNILERFSAQQFPDLHSELNLSSLELGDSALYFCASSVEQGRNNSPLHFGNGTRLTVT.